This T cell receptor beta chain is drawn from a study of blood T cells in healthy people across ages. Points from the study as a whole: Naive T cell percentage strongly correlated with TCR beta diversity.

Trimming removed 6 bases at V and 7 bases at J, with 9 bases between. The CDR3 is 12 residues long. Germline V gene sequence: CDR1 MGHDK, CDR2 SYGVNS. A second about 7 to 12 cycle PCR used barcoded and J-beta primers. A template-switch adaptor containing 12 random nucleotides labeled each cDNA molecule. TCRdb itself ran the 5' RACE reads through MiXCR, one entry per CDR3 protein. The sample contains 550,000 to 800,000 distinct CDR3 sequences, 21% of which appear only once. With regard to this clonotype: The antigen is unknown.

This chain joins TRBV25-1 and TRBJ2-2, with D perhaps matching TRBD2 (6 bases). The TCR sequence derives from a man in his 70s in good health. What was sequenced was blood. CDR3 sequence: CASRISGGELFF. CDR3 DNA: TGTGCCAGCAGAATTAGCGGCGGGGAGCTGTTTTTT.